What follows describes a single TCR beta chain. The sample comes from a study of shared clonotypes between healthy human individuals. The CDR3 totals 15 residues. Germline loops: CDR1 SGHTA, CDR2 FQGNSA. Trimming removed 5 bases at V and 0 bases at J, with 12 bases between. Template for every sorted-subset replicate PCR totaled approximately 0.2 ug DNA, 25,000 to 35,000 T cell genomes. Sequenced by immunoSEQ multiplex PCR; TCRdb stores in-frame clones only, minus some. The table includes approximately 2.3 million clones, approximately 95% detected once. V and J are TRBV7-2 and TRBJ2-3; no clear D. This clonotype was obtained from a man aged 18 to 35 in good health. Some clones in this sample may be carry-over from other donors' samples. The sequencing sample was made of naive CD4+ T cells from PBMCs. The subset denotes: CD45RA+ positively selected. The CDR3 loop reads CASSPRVDSTDTQYF. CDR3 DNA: TGTGCCAGCAGCCCCCGAGTGGATAGCACAGATACGCAGTATTTT.